This T cell receptor (beta chain) was observed in a study of T cells in Graves' hyperthyroidism and ophthalmopathy. Germline-derived CDR1 and CDR2 are PRHDT and FYEKMQ (reference sequence). CDR3 length: 17 residues. Among the patients, aged 18 to 65, hyperthyroidism was newly diagnosed and had lasted under 2 months. TCR beta CDR3 sequences were amplified from RNA transcripts. Initially, a first-round RT-PCR of the TCR CDR3 employed the HTBI primer set. MiXCR, applied by TCRdb to the multiplex PCR reads, yields one record per CDR3 protein. The data show hundreds of thousands of distinct CDR3 sequences, 30% to 40% seen once. Worth noting for this clonotype: The junction differs from germline at one of its ends, possibly a read error.

This clonotype was obtained from a woman aged 40 to 50 with Graves' hyperthyroidism. Input material: blood. V and J are TRBV13 and TRBJ1-4; D possibly corresponds to TRBD1 (5 bases). The CDR3 DNA reads as TGTGCCAGCAGCTTAGCGTCATCTGGGGCTGCTAATGAAGAACTGTTTTTT. Translation gives CASSLASSGAANEELFF.